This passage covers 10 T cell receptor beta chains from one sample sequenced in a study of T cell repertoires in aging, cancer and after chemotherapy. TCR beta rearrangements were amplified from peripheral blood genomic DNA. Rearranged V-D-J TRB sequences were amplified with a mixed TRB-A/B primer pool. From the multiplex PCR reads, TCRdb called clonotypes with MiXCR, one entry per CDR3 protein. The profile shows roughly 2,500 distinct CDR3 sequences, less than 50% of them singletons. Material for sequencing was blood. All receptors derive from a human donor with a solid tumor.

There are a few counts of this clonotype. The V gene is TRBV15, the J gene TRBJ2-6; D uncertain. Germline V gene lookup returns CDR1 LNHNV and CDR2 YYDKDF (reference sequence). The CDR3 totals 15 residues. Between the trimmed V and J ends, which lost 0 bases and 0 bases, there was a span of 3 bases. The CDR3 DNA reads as TGTGCCACCAGCAGAGACCGCTCTGGGGCCAACGTCCTGACTTTC. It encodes CATSRDRSGANVLTF.

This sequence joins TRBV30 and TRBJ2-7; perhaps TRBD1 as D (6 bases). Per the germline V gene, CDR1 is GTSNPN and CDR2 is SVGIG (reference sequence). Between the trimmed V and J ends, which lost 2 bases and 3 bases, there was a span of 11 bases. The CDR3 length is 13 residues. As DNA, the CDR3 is TGTGCCTGGAGTAAGAAACAGGGCTACGAGCAGTACTTC. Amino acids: CAWSKKQGYEQYF.

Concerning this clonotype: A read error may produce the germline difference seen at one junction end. The CDR3 nucleotides are TGTGCCAGCAGCCCTCAGGGGGCAGGGGAAAAACTGTTTTTT. Encoded protein: CASSPQGAGEKLFF. The chain has TRBV4-3 and TRBJ1-4, with 8 positions matching TRBD1. The CDR3 runs to 14 residues. The germline V gene has CDR1 LGHNA and CDR2 YSLEER.

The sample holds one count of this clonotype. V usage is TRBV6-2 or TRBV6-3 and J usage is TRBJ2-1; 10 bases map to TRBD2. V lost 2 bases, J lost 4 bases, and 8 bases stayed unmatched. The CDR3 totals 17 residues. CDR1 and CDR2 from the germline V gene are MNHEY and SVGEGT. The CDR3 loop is CASSYARGSGGYNEQFF. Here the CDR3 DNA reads TGTGCCAGCAGTTACGCCCGGGGTAGCGGGGGGTACAATGAGCAGTTCTTC.

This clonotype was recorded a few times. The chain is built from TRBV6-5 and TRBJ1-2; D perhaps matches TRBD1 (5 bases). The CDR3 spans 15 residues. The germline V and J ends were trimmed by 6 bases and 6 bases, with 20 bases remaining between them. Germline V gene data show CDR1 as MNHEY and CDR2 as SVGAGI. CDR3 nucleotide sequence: TGTGCCAGCAGCAACTCCGCTGGCGGGACTCATGGCTACACCTTC. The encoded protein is CASSNSAGGTHGYTF.

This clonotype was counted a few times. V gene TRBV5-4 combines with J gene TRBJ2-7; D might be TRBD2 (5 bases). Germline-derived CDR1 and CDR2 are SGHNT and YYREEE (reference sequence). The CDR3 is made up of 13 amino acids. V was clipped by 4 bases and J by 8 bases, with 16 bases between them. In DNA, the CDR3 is TGTGCCAGCAGCGGGGAGCGGACGGAACAGCAGTACTTC. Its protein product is CASSGERTEQQYF.

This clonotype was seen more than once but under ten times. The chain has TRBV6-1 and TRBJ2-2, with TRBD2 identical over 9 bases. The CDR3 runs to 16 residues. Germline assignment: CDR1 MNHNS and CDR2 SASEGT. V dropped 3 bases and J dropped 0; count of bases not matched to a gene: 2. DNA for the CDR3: TGTGCCAGCAGTGAGCGGGGGGGCGCGAACACCGGGGAGCTGTTTTTT. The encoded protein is CASSERGGANTGELFF.

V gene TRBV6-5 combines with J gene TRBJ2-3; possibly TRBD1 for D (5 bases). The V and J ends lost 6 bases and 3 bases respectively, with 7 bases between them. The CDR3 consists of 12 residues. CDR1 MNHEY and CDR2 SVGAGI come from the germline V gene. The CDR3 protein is CASRTATDTQYF. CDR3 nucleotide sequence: TGTGCCAGCAGGACAGCGACAGATACGCAGTATTTT.

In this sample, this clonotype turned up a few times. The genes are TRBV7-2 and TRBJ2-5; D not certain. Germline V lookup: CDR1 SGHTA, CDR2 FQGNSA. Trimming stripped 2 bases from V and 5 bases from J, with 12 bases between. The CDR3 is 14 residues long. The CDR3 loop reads CASSLMVGMETQYF. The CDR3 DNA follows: TGTGCCAGCAGCTTAATGGTAGGGATGGAGACCCAGTACTTC.

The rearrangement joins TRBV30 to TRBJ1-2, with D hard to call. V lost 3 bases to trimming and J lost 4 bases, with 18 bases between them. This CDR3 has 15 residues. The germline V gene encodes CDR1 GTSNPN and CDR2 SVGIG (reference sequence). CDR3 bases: TGTGCCTGGAGCGGGAGAGTAAGATTGGGCTATGGCTACACCTTC. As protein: CAWSGRVRLGYGYTF.